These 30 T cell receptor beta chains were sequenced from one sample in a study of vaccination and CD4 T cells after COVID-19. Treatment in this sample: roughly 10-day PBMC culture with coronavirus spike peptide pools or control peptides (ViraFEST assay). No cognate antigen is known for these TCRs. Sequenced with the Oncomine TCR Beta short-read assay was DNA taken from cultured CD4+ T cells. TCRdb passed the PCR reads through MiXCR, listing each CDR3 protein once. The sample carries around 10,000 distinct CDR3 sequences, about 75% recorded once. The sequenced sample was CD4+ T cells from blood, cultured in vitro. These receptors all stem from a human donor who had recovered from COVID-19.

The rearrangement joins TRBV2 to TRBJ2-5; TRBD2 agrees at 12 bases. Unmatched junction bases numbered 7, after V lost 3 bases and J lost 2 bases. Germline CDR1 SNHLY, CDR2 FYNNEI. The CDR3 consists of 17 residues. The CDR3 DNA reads TGTGCCAGCAGTGAGTGGAGGACTAGCGGGGTACAAGAGACCCAGTACTTC. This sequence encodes CASSEWRTSGVQETQYF.

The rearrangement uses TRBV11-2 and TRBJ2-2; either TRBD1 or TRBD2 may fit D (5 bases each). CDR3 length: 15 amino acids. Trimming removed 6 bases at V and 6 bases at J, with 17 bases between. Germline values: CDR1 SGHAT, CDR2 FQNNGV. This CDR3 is CASSRGAGGAGELFF. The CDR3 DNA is TGTGCCAGCAGTCGAGGGGCGGGTGGTGCCGGGGAGCTGTTTTTT.

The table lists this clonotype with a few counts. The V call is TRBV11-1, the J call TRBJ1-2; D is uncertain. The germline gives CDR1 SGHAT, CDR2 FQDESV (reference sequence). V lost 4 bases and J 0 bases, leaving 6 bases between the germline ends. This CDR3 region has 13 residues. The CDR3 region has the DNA TGTGCCAGCAGCTCCCTTGCTAACTATGGCTACACCTTC. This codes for CASSSLANYGYTF.

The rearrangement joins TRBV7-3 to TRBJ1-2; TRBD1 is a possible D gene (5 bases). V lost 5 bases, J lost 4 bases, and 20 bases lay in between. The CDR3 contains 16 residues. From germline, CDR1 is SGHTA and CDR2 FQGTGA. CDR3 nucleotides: TGTGCCAGCAGCCGTGACAGAGCAGCCCTCGGCTATGGCTACACCTTC. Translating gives CASSRDRAALGYGYTF. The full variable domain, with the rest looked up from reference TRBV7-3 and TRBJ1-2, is GAGVSQTPSNKVTEKGKYVELRCDPISGHTALYWYRQSLGQGPEFLIYFQGTGAADDSGLPNDRFFAVRPEGSVSTLKIQRTERGDSAVYLCASSRDRAALGYGYTFGSGTRLTVV.

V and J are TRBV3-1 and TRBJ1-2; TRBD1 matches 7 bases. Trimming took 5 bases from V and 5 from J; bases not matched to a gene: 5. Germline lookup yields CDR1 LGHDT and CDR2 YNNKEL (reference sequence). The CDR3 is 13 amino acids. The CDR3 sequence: CASSSDRVYGYTF. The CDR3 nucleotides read TGTGCCAGCAGCTCCGACAGGGTGTATGGCTACACCTTC.

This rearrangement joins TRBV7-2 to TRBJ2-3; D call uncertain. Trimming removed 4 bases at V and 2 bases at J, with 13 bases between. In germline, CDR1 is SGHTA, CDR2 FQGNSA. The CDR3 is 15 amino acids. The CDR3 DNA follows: TGTGCCAGCAGCTCCCGATTGGTCGCCACAGATACGCAGTATTTT. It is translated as CASSSRLVATDTQYF.

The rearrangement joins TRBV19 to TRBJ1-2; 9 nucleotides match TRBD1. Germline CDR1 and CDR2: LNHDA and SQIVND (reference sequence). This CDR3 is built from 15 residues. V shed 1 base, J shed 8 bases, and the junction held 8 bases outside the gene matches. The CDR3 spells CASSIGSGTGSGYTF. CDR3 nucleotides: TGTGCCAGTAGTATAGGGTCGGGGACAGGGAGCGGCTACACCTTC.

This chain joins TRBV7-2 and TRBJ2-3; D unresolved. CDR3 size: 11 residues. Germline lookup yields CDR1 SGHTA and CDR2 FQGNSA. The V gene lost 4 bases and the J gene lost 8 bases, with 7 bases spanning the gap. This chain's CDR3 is CASSSGPTQYF. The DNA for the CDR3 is TGTGCCAGCAGCTCAGGTCCTACGCAGTATTTT.

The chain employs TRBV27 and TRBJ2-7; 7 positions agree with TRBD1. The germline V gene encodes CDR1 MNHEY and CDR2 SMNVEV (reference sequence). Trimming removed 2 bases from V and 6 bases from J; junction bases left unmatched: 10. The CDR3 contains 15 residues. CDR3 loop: CASSLTPSQGPEQYF. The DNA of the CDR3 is TGTGCCAGCAGTTTAACCCCATCACAGGGGCCCGAGCAGTACTTC.

Written as DNA, the CDR3 is TGCAGTGCTAGCCCTCTAGCGGGAGGGCCCTACGAGCAGTACTTC. Translated, it gives CSASPLAGGPYEQYF. The genes are TRBV20-1 and TRBJ2-7, with 12 bases aligning to TRBD2. Germline V gives CDR1 DFQATT, CDR2 SNEGSKA (reference sequence). The CDR3 consists of 15 residues. Unmatched junction bases numbered 5, after V lost 3 bases and J lost 2 bases.

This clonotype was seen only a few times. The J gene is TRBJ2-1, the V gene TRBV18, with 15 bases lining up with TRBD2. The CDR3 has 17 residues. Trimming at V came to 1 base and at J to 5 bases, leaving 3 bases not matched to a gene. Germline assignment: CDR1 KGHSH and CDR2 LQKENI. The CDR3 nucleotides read TGTGCCAGCTCACCACGGACTAGCGGGAGGGGGCACAATGAGCAGTTCTTC. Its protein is CASSPRTSGRGHNEQFF.

The CDR3 DNA reads TGTGCCAGCACCACCTGGGCGAACTCCTACGAGCAGTACTTC. It is translated as CASTTWANSYEQYF. The chain couples TRBV7-2 to TRBJ2-7; D gene uncertain. In germline, CDR1 is SGHTA, CDR2 FQGNSA. Trimming took 7 bases from V and 0 from J, leaving 13 bases between them. CDR3 length: 14 residues.

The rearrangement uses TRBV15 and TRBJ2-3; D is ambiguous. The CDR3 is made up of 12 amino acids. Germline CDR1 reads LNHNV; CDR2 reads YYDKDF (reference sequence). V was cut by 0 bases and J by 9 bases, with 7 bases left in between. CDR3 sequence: CATSRDSGTQYF. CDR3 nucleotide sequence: TGTGCCACCAGCAGAGACTCTGGGACGCAGTATTTT.

The CDR3: CASRRLGDTEAFF. CDR3 coding DNA: TGTGCCAGCCGACGTCTCGGGGACACTGAAGCTTTCTTT. The chain links TRBV6-1 to TRBJ1-1; D gene unclear. CDR1 and CDR2 (germline): MNHNS, SASEGT. This CDR3 spans 13 amino acids. The V gene lost 8 bases and the J gene lost 3 bases, with 13 bases spanning the gap.

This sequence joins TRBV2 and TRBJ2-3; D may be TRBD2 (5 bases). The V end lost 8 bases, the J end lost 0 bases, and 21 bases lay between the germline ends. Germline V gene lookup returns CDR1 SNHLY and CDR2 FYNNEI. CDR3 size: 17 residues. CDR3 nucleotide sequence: TGTGCCAGCGAAGGCCCTAGCCCTCCGGCGAGCACAGATACGCAGTATTTT. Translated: CASEGPSPPASTDTQYF.

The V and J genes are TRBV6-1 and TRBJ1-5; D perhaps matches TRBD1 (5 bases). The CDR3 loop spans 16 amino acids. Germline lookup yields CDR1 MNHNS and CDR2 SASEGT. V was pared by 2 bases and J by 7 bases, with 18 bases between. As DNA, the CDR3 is TGTGCCAGCAGTGAATGGGGGTCGGTGGCCCAACAGCCCCAGCATTTT. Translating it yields CASSEWGSVAQQPQHF.

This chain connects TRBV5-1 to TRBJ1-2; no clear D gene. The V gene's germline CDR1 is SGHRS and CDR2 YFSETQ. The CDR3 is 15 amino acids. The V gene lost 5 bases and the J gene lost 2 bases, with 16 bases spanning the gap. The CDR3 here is CASRGEVTANYGYTF. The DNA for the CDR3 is TGCGCCAGCAGGGGAGAGGTCACGGCCAACTATGGCTACACCTTC.

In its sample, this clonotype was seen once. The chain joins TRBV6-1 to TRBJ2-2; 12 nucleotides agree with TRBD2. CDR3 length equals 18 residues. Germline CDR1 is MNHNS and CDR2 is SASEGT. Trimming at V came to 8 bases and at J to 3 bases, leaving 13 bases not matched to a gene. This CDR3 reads CASLYWASGGADTGELFF. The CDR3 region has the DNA TGTGCCAGCTTATACTGGGCTAGCGGGGGGGCAGACACCGGGGAGCTGTTTTTT.

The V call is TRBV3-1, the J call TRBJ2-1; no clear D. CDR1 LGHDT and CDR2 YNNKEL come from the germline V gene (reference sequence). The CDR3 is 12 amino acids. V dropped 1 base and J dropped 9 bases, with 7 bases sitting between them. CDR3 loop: CASSQGPPEQFF. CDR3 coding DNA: TGTGCCAGCAGCCAAGGACCCCCTGAGCAGTTCTTC.

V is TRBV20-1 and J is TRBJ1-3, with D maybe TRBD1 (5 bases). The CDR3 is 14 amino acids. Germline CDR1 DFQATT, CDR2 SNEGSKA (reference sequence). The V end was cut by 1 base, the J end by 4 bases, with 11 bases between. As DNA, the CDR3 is TGCAGTGCTAGAGCCGGGGGGAACGGAAACACCATATATTTT. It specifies CSARAGGNGNTIYF.

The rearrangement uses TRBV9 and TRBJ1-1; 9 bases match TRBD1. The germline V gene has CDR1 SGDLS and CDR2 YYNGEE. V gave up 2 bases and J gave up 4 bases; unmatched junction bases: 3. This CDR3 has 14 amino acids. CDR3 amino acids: CASSVTGGSTEAFF. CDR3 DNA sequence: TGTGCCAGCAGCGTCACAGGGGGCTCCACTGAAGCTTTCTTT.

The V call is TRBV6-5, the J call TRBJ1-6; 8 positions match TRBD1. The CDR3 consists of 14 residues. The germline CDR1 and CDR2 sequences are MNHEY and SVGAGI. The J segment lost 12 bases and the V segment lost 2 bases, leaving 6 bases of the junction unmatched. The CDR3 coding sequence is TGTGCCAGCAGTTACGCCGGACAGGGAGGACCCCTCCACTTT. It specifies CASSYAGQGGPLHF.

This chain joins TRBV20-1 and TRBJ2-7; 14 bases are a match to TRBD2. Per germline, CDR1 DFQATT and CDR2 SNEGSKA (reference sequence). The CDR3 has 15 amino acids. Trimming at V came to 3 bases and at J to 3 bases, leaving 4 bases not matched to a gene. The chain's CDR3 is CSASRGTSGGYEQYF. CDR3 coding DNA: TGCAGTGCTAGTCGCGGGACTAGCGGGGGCTACGAGCAGTACTTC.

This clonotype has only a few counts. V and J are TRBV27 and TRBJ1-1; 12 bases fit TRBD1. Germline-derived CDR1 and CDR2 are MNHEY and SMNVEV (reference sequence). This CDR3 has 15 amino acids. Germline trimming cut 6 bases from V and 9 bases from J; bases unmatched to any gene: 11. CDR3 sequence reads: CASSRAGTGGLKAFF. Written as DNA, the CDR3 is TGTGCCAGCAGCCGGGCCGGGACAGGGGGCCTTAAAGCTTTCTTT.

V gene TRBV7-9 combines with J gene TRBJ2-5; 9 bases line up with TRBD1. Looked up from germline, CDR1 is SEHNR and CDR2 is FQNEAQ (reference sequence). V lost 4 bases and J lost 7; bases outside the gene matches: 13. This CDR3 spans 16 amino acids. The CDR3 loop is CASSSSHGGQGGTQYF. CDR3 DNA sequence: TGTGCCAGCAGCTCATCACACGGGGGACAGGGAGGGACCCAGTACTTC.

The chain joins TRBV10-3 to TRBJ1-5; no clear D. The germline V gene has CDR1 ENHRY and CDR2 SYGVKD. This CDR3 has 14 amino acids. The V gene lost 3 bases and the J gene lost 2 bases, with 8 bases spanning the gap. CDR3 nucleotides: TGTGCCATCAGTGAAGGGCACGGCAATCAGCCCCAGCATTTT. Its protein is CAISEGHGNQPQHF.

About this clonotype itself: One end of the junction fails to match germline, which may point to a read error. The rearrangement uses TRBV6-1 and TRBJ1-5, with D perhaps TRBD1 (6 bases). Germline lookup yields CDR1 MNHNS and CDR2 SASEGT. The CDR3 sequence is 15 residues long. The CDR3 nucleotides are TGTGCCAGCAGTGTCGGACAGTTCAGCAATCAGTCCCAGCATTTT. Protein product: CASSVGQFSNQSQHF.

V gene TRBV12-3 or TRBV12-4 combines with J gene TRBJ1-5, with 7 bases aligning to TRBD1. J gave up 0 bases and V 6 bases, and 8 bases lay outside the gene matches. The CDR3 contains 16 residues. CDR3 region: CASSPYRGDSNQPQHF. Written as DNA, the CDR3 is TGTGCCAGCAGCCCCTACAGGGGAGATAGCAATCAGCCCCAGCATTTT.

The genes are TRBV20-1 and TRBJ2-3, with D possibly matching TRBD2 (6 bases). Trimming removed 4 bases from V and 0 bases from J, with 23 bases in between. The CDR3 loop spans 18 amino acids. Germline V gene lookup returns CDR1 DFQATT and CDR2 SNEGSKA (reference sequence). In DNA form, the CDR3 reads TGCAGTGCTAAGCAAAGGGGTCCGAGGGAGGCCAGCACAGATACGCAGTATTTT. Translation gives CSAKQRGPREASTDTQYF.

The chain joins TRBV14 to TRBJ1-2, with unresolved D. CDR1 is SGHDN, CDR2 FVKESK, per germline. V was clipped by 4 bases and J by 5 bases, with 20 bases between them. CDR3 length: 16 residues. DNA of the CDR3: TGTGCCAGCAGCCTTTGGTTCAAGATCCGATCATATGGCTACACCTTC. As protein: CASSLWFKIRSYGYTF.